Following are 17 T cell receptor beta chains from one sample sequenced in a study of technical replicates of blood from a handful of donors. Sequencing used immunoSEQ multiplex PCR; TCRdb keeps in-frame clones, though not all of them. The sample lists 53,000 or so clones; roughly 95% were seen once. The sample taken for sequencing was PBMCs. These receptor sequences come from a human donor in good health. Some clones in this sample may be carry-over from other donors' samples.

V usage is TRBV10-3 and J usage is TRBJ1-1, with 7 bases identical to TRBD1. From germline, CDR1 is ENHRY and CDR2 SYGVKD. This CDR3 has 13 residues. V lost 10 bases to trimming and J lost 0 bases; unmatched junction nucleotides: 5. The CDR3 region is CATRGQMNTEAFF. The CDR3 region has the DNA TGTGCCACCCGGGGACAGATGAACACTGAAGCTTTCTTT.

The CDR3 spells CASSIGQGQETQYF. In DNA, the CDR3 is TGCGCCAGCAGCATCGGACAGGGCCAAGAGACCCAGTACTTC. The chain joins TRBV5-1 to TRBJ2-5, with 8 bases fitting TRBD1. The CDR3 runs to 14 residues. Trimming took 4 bases from V and 1 from J; bases not matched to a gene: 3. Germline loops: CDR1 SGHRS, CDR2 YFSETQ.

The rearrangement joins TRBV30 to TRBJ1-1; D ambiguous. The V gene lost 0 bases and the J gene lost 10 bases, with 15 bases spanning the gap. Germline lookup yields CDR1 GTSNPN and CDR2 SVGIG (reference sequence). The CDR3 extends over 13 amino acids. CDR3 region: CAWSVYSGEGAFF. The CDR3 bases are TGTGCCTGGAGTGTCTACTCCGGGGAGGGAGCTTTCTTT.

The chain combines TRBV10-3 with TRBJ1-6; the match to TRBD1 covers 7 bases. Looked up from germline, CDR1 is ENHRY and CDR2 is SYGVKD. Losses at the gene ends were 4 bases for V and 6 bases for J; bases not matched to a gene: 12. The CDR3 loop spans 17 amino acids. CDR3 region: CAISVSGGLMSNSPLHF. The CDR3 nucleotides read TGTGCCATCAGTGTATCAGGGGGTTTGATGAGTAATTCACCCCTCCACTTT.

The chain employs TRBV11-2 and TRBJ2-2; no reliable D call. V was cut by 3 bases and J by 2 bases, with 7 bases left in between. The CDR3 is 14 amino acids. The germline gives CDR1 SGHAT, CDR2 FQNNGV. CDR3 in amino acids: CASSLAFNTGELFF. The CDR3 region has the DNA TGTGCCAGCAGCTTGGCCTTTAACACCGGGGAGCTGTTTTTT.

J is TRBJ2-1 and V is TRBV5-1; 12 bases align to TRBD2. In germline, CDR1 is SGHRS, CDR2 YFSETQ. The CDR3 consists of 14 residues. The V and J ends lost 1 base and 8 bases, in that order; junction bases with no gene match: 1. In DNA form, the CDR3 reads TGCGCCAGCAGCTTGCCTAGCGGGAGGGATGAGCAGTTCTTC. Amino acids: CASSLPSGRDEQFF.

In DNA, the CDR3 is TGCAGCCTCCGACAGAACCAGAACACTGAAGCTTTCTTT. It specifies CSLRQNQNTEAFF. The chain recombines TRBV29-1 with TRBJ1-1; D might be TRBD1 (5 bases). Trimming removed 8 bases from V and 1 base from J, with 14 bases in between. The CDR3 sequence is 13 residues long. CDR1 and CDR2 from the germline V gene are SQVTM and ANQGSEA.

The chain recombines TRBV6-5 with TRBJ2-3; 8 positions agree with TRBD2. Germline-derived CDR1 and CDR2 are MNHEY and SVGAGI. The CDR3 runs 15 residues. V was pared by 7 bases and J by 6 bases, with 12 bases of the junction left unmatched. This CDR3 is CASTRAGGRGDTQYF. CDR3 nucleotide sequence: TGTGCCAGCACAAGGGCGGGGGGCCGGGGGGATACGCAGTATTTT.

The gene calls are TRBV4-1 and TRBJ2-6; D is unclear. Germline loops: CDR1 MGHRA, CDR2 YSYEKL. This CDR3 is built from 15 residues. V was clipped by 4 bases and J by 2 bases, with 9 bases between them. Written as DNA, the CDR3 is TGCGCCAGCAGCCGTTTAGCTGCTGGGGCCAACGTCCTGACTTTC. This sequence encodes CASSRLAAGANVLTF.

The chain has TRBV5-4 and TRBJ2-7, with 7 bases fitting TRBD1. CDR3 length: 15 amino acids. Germline V CDR1 and CDR2: SGHNT, YYREEE (reference sequence). The junction had 11 bases not matched to a gene; V was cut back by 4 bases and J by 4 bases. This CDR3 is CASSQDRSNPYEQYF. The CDR3, as DNA: TGTGCCAGCAGCCAGGACAGGAGCAACCCTTACGAGCAGTACTTC.

V is TRBV6-1 and J is TRBJ2-7, with 8 bases fitting TRBD1. Per germline, CDR1 MNHNS and CDR2 SASEGT. The CDR3 runs to 16 residues. With 1 base clipped from V and 3 bases from J, the junction kept 8 bases outside the gene matches. CDR3 region: CASSEVYETGDYEQYF. The CDR3 region has the DNA TGTGCCAGCAGTGAAGTGTATGAGACAGGGGACTACGAGCAGTACTTC.

This clone appeared a few times. Other DNA sequences from this sample encode an identical CDR3 as well. The chain has TRBV5-1 and TRBJ2-1; the match to TRBD2 covers 9 bases. Trimming removed 3 bases from V and 4 bases from J; junction bases left unmatched: 2. Per germline, CDR1 SGHRS and CDR2 YFSETQ. The CDR3 totals 14 residues. The CDR3 protein is CASSSSGGYNEQFF. The CDR3 DNA follows: TGCGCCAGCAGCTCCAGCGGGGGGTACAATGAGCAGTTCTTC.

The chain uses TRBV7-3 and TRBJ2-5, with D possibly TRBD2 on 6 matching bases. Germline loops: CDR1 SGHTA, CDR2 FQGTGA. The CDR3 contains 15 residues. Trimming took off 5 bases at V and 5 bases at J, with 18 bases between the two ends. CDR3 amino acids: CASSPTSRGGETQYF. DNA of the CDR3: TGTGCCAGCAGCCCTACATCGCGGGGTGGGGAGACCCAGTACTTC.

CDR3 nucleotide sequence: TGTGCCAGCAGCCCTATGAGTTTGCGGGAGAACCACAATGAGCAGTTCTTC. This gives the protein CASSPMSLRENHNEQFF. The chain has TRBV4-2 and TRBJ2-1; 7 positions match TRBD2. With V trimmed by 4 bases and J by 5 bases, 14 bases remained unmatched. The CDR3 length is 17 residues. CDR1 and CDR2 from the germline V gene are LGHNA and YNFKEQ.

The chain joins TRBV30 to TRBJ1-4; 8 positions agree with TRBD1. This CDR3 contains 13 residues. Germline V gene lookup returns CDR1 GTSNPN and CDR2 SVGIG (reference sequence). The V gene end was trimmed by 6 bases and the J gene end by 8 bases; junction bases not matched to a gene: 8. The CDR3 coding sequence is TGTGCCTGTCCCCGGACAGGGAACGAAAAACTGTTTTTT. Its translation: CACPRTGNEKLFF.

The rearrangement links TRBV29-1 to TRBJ2-7, with 8 nucleotides matching TRBD2. The CDR3 totals 15 residues. After removal of 2 bases from V and 3 bases from J, the junction contained 9 bases not matched to a gene. Germline assignment: CDR1 SQVTM and CDR2 ANQGSEA. The CDR3 nucleotides are TGCAGCGTTGAAAAAGTGTCGGGAGGGAGCTACGAGCAGTACTTC. As protein: CSVEKVSGGSYEQYF.

The CDR3 region has the DNA TGTGCCAGCAGTGTTAGTAGCGGGCTGGGGACCGGGGAGCTGTTTTTT. Translation gives CASSVSSGLGTGELFF. The genes are TRBV2 and TRBJ2-2, with 7 bases that match TRBD2. The CDR3 length is 16 residues. V shed 4 bases and J 5 bases; nucleotides not matched to a gene: 10. CDR1 SNHLY and CDR2 FYNNEI come from the germline V gene.